This T cell receptor (beta chain) was identified during a study of T and B cells in COVID-19 patients. Findings and limits, study-wide: Symptomatic-phase blood samples from mildly ill patients and early samples from severe cases were scarce.

The CDR3 is 13 residues long. V was cut by 5 bases and J by 8 bases, with 15 bases left in between. Looked up from germline, CDR1 is GTSNPN and CDR2 is SVGIG (reference sequence). Blood genomic DNA input for TRB amplification was roughly 230-550 ng. BIOMED2 TRB-A/B primer pools were used in multiplex TRB PCR. Each CDR3 protein gets one entry after TCRdb re-called the multiplex PCR reads with MiXCR. The sample includes around 8,400 distinct CDR3 sequences, roughly 30% of them seen just once. This clonotype was counted ten times or more. The target antigen is unknown. The sequence was obtained from a human donor who had recovered from COVID-19. Sequencing was done on a sample of blood. The chain recombines TRBV30 with TRBJ1-4; D is ambiguous. CDR3 DNA: TGTGCCTGGGCGGACTCACCAAGAGAAAAACTGTTTTTT. Its protein is CAWADSPREKLFF.